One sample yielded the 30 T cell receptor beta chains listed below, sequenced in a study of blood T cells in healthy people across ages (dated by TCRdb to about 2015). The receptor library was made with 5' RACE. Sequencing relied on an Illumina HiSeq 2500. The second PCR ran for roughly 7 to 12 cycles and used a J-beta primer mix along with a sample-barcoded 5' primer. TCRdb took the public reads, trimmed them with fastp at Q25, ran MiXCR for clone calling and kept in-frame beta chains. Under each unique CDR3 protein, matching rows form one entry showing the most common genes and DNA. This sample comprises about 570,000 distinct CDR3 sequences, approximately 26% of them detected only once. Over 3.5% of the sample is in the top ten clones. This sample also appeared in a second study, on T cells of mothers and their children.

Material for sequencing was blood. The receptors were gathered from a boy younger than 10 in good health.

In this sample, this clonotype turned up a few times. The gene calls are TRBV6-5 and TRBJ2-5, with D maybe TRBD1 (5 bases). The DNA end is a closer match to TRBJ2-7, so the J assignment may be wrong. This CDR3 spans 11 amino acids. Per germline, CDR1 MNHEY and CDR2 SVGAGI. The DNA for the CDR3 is TGTGCCAGCAGTGCAGGGTCCGAGCAGTACTTC. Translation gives CASSAGSEQYF.

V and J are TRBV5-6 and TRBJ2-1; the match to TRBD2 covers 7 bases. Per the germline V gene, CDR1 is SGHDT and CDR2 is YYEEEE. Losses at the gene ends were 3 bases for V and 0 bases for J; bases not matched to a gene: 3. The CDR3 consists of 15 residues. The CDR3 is CASSWGLTSYNEQFF. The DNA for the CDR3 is TGTGCCAGCAGCTGGGGACTAACCTCCTACAATGAGCAGTTCTTC.

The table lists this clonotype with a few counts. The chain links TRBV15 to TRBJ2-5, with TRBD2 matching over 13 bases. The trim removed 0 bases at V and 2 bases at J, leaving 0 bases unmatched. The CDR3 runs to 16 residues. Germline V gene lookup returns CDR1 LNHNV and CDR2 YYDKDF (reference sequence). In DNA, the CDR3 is TGTGCCACCAGCAGAGAGACTAGCGGGGGGCAAGAGACCCAGTACTTC. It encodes CATSRETSGGQETQYF. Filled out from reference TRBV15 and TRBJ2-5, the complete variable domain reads DAMVIQNPRYQVTQFGKPVTLSCSQTLNHNVMYWYQQKSSQAPKLLFHYYDKDFNNEADTPDNFQSRRPNTSFCFLDIRSPGLGDTAMYLCATSRETSGGQETQYFGPGTRLLVL.

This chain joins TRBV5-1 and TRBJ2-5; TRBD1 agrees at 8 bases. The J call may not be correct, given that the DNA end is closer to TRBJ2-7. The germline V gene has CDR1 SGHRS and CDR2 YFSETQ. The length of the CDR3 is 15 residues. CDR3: CASSTGQGPLYEQYF. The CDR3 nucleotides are TGCGCCAGCAGCACCGGACAGGGCCCCCTATACGAGCAGTACTTC.

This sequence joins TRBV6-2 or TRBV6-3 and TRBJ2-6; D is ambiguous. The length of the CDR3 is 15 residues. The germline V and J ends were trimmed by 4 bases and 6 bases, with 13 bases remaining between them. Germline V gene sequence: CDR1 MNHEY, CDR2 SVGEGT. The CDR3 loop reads CASSSPRPLANVLTF. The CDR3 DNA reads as TGTGCCAGCAGTTCCCCACGGCCCCTGGCCAACGTCCTGACTTTC.

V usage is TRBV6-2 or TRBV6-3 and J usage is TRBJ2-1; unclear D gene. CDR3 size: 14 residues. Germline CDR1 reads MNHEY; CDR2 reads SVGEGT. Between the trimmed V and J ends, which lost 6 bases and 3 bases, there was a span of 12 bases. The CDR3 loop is CASSPFVNYNEQFF. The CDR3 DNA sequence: TGTGCCAGCAGCCCCTTCGTCAACTACAATGAGCAGTTCTTC.

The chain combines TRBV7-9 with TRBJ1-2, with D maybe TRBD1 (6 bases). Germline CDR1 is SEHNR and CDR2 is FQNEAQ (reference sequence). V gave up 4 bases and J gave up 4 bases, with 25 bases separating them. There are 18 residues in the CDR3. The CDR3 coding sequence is TGTGCCAGCAGCTCCCAAGGTCAAACAGGGTTGGCTACCTATGGCTACACCTTC. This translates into CASSSQGQTGLATYGYTF.

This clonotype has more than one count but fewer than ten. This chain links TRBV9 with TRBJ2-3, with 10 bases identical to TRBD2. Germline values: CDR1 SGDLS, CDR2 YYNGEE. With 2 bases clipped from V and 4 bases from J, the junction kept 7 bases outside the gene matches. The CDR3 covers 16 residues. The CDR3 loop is CASSVERGGRADTQYF. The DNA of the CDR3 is TGTGCCAGCAGCGTTGAGCGGGGGGGCCGTGCAGATACGCAGTATTTT.

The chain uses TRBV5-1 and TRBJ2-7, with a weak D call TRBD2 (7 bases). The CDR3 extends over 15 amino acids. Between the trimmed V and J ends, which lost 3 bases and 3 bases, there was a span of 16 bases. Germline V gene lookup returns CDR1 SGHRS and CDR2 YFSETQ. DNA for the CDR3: TGCGCCAGCAGCTCTGGGGGGGGGACAATCTACGAGCAGTACTTC. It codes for CASSSGGGTIYEQYF.

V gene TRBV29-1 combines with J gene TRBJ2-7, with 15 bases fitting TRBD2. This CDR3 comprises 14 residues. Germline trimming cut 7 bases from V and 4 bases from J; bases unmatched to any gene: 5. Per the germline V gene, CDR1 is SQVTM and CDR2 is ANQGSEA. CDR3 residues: CSAGLAGGAYEQYF. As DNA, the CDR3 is TGCAGCGCCGGACTAGCGGGGGGGGCTTACGAGCAGTACTTC.

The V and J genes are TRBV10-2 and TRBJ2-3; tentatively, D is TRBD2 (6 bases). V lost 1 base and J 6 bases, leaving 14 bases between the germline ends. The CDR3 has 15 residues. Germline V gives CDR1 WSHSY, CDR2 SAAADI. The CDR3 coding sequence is TGCGCCAGCAGTGAGTTCCAACTAGCTAGTGATACGCAGTATTTT. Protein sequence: CASSEFQLASDTQYF.

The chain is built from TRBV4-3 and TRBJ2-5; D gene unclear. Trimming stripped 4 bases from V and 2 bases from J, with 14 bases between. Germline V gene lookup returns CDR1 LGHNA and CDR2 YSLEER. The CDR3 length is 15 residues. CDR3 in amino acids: CASSPRANRQETQYF. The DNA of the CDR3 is TGCGCCAGCAGCCCCCGCGCCAACAGACAAGAGACCCAGTACTTC.

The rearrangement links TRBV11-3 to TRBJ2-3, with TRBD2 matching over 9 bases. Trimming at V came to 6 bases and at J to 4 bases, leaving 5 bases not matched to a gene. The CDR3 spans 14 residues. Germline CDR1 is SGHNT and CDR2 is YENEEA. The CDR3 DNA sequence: TGTGCCAGCAGACCGGGACTAGCCCCAGATACGCAGTATTTT. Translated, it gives CASRPGLAPDTQYF. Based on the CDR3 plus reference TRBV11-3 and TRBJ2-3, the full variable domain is EAGVVQSPRYKIIEKKQPVAFWCNPISGHNTLYWYLQNLGQGPELLIRYENEEAVDDSQLPKDRFSAERLKGVDSTLKIQPAELGDSAVYLCASRPGLAPDTQYFGPGTRLTVL.

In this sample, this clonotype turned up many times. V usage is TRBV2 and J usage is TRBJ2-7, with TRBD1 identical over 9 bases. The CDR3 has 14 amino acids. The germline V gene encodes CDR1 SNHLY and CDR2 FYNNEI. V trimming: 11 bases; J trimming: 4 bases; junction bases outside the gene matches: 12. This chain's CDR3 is CAVNDRGVLYEQYF. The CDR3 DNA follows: TGTGCCGTAAACGACAGGGGGGTACTTTACGAGCAGTACTTC.

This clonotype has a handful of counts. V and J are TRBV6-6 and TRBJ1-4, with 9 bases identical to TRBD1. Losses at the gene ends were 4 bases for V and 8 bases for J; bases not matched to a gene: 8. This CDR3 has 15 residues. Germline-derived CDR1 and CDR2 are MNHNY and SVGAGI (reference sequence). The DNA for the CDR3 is TGTGCCAGCAGTTCTCCGGGACAGGGAGTCGAAAAACTGTTTTTT. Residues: CASSSPGQGVEKLFF.

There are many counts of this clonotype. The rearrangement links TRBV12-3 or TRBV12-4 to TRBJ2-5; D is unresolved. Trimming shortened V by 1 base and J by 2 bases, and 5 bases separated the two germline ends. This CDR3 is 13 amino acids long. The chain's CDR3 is CASSLGGQETQYF. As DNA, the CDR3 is TGTGCCAGCAGTTTAGGCGGACAAGAGACCCAGTACTTC.

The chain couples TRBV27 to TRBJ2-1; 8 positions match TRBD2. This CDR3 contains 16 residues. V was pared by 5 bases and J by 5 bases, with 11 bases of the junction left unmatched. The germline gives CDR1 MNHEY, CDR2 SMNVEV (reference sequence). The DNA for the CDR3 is TGTGCCAGCAGTCTAAAGGGACTAGAGGGACACAATGAGCAGTTCTTC. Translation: CASSLKGLEGHNEQFF.

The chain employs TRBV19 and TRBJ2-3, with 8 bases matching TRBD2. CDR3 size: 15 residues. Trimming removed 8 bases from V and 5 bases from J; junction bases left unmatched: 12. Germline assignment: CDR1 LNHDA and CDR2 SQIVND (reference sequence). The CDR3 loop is CASGQFRGGRDTQYF. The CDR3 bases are TGTGCCAGTGGCCAATTTCGGGGGGGCCGAGATACGCAGTATTTT.

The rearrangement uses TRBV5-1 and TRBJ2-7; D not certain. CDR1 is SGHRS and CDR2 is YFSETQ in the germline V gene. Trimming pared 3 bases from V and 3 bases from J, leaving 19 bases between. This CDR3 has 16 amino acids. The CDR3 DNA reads TGCGCCAGCAGCTGGACCGGAAGGGAAAATGGCTACGAGCAGTACTTC. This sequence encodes CASSWTGRENGYEQYF. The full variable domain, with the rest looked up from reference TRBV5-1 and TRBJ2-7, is KAGVTQTPRYLIKTRGQQVTLSCSPISGHRSVSWYQQTPGQGLQFLFEYFSETQRNKGNFPGRFSGRQFSNSRSEMNVSTLELGDSALYLCASSWTGRENGYEQYFGPGTRLTVT.

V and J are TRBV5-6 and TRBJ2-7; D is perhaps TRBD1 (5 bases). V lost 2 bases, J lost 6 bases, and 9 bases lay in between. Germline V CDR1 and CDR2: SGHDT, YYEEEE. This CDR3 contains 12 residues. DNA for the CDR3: TGTGCCAGCAGCTTACAGGTCGCCGAGCAGTACTTC. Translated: CASSLQVAEQYF.

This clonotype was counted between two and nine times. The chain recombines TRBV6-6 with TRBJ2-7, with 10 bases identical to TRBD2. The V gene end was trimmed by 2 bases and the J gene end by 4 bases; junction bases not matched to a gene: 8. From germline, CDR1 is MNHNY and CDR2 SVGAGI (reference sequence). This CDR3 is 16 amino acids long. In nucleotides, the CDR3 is TGTGCCAGCAGTTACCGAAAGCGGGAGGGGATGTACGAGCAGTACTTC. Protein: CASSYRKREGMYEQYF.

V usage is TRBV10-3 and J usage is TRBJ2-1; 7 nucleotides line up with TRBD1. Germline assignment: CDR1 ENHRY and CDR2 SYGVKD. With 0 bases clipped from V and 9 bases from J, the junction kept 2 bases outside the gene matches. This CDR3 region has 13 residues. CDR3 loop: CAISESAGGEQFF. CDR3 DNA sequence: TGTGCCATCAGTGAGTCGGCAGGGGGTGAGCAGTTCTTC.

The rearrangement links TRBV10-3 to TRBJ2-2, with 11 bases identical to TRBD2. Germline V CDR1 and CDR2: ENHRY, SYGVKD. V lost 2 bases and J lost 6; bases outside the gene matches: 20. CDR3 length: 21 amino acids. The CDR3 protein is CAISEPTRLAGSGTEAGELFF. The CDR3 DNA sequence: TGTGCCATCAGTGAGCCGACCCGACTAGCGGGAAGCGGGACGGAGGCCGGGGAGCTGTTTTTT.

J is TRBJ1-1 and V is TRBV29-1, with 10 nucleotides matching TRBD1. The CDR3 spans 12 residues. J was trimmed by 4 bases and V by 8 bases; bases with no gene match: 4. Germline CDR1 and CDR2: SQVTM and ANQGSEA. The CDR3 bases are TGCAGCTCCCGGACAGGGGGCACTGAAGCTTTCTTT. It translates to CSSRTGGTEAFF.

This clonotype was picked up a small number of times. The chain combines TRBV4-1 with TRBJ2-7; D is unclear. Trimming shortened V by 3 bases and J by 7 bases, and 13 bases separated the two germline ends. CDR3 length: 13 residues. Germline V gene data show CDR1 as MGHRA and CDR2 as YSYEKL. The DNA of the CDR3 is TGCGCCAGCAGCCAGGAATCCCCTGATGAGCAGTACTTC. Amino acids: CASSQESPDEQYF.

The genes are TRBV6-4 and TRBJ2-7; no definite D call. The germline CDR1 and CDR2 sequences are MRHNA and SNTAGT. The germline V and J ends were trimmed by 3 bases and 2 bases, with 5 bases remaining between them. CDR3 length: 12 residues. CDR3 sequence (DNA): TGTGCCAGCAGTGATCTTCCCTACGAGCAGTACTTC. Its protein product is CASSDLPYEQYF.

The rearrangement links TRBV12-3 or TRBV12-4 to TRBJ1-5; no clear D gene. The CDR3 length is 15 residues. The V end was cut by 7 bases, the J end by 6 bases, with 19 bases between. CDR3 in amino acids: CASTSGVSEGQPQHF. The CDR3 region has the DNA TGTGCCAGCACCTCTGGCGTCAGTGAAGGTCAGCCCCAGCATTTT.

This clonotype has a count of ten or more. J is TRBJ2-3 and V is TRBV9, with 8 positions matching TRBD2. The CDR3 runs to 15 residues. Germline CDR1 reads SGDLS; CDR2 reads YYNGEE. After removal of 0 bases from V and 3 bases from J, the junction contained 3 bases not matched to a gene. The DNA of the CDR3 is TGTGCCAGCAGCGTAGTACCTAGCGGGACAGATACGCAGTATTTT. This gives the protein CASSVVPSGTDTQYF.

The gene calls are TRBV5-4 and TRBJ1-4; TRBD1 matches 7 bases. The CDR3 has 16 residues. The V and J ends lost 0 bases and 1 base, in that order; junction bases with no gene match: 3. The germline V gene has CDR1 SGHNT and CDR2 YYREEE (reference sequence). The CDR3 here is CASSLGQGVTNEKLFF. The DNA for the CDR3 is TGTGCCAGCAGCTTGGGACAGGGAGTAACTAATGAAAAACTGTTTTTT.

The DNA of the CDR3 is TGTGCCAGCAGTTACAGCGCATCGGGACAGGGCTACGAGCAGTACTTC. Translating it yields CASSYSASGQGYEQYF. The chain has TRBV6-6 and TRBJ2-5; 9 bases line up with TRBD1. The assigned J gene may be wrong: the sequence end matches TRBJ2-7 better. The CDR3 is 16 residues long. In germline, CDR1 is MNHNY, CDR2 SVGAGI (reference sequence).